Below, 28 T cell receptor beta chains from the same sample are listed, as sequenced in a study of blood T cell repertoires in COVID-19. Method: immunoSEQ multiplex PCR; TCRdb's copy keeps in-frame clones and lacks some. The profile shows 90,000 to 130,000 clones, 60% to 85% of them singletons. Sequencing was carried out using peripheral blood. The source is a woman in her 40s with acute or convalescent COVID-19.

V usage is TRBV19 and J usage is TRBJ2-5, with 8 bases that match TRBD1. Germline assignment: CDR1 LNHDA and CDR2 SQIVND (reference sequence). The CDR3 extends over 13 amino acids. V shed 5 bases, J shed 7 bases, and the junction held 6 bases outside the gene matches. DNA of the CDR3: TGTGCCAGTAGTCCGGGACAGGCGGGGACCCAGTACTTC. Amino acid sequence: CASSPGQAGTQYF.

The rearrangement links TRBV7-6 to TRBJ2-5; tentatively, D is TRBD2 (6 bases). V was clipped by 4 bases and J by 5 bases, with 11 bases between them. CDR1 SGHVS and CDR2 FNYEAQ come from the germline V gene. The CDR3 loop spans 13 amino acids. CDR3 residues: CASSWGDFETQYF. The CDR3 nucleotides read TGTGCCAGCAGCTGGGGGGATTTCGAGACCCAGTACTTC.

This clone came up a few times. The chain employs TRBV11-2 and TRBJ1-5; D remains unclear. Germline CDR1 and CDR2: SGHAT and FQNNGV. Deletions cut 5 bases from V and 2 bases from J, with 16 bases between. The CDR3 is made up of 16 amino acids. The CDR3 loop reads CASSPVGGHGNQPQHF. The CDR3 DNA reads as TGTGCCAGCAGCCCTGTGGGAGGGCATGGCAATCAGCCCCAGCATTTT. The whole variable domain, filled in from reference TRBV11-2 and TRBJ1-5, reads EAGVAQSPRYKIIEKRQSVAFWCNPISGHATLYWYQQILGQGPKLLIQFQNNGVVDDSQLPKDRFSAERLKGVDSTLKIQPAKLEDSAVYLCASSPVGGHGNQPQHFGDGTRLSIL.

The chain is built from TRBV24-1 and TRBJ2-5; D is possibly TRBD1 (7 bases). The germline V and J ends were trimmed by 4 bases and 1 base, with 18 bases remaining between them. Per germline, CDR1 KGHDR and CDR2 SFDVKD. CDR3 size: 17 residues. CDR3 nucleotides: TGTGCCACCAGTGAGGCAGGGGGGCTTGGACCCCAAGAGACCCAGTACTTC. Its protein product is CATSEAGGLGPQETQYF.

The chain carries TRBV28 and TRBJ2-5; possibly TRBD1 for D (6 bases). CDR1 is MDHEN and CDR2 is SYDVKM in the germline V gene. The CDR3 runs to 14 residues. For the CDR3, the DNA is TGTGCAAGCGATGGGCAGGGGCGGTCGGAGACCCAGTACTTC. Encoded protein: CASDGQGRSETQYF.

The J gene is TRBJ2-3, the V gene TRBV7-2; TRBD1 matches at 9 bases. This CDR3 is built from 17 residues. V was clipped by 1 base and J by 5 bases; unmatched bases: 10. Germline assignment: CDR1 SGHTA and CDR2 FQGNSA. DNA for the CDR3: TGTGCCAGCAGCTTAGTGTTGCGACAGGGGGGTGGAGATACGCAGTATTTT. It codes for CASSLVLRQGGGDTQYF.

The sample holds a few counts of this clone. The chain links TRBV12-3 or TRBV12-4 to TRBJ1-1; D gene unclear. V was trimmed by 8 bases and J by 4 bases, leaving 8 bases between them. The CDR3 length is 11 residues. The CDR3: CASLSGTEAFF. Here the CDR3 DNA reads TGTGCCAGCCTCAGCGGCACTGAAGCTTTCTTT.

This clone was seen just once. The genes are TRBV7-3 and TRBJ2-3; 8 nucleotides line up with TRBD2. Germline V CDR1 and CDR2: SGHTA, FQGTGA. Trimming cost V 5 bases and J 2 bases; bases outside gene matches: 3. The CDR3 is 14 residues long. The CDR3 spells CASSPGLATDTQYF. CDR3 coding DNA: TGTGCCAGCAGCCCCGGACTAGCCACAGATACGCAGTATTTT.

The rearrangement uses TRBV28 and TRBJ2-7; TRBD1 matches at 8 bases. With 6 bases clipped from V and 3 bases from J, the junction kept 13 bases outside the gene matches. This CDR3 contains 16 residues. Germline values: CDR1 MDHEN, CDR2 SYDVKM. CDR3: CASRSTGAKLGYEQYF. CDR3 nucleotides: TGTGCCAGCAGATCGACAGGGGCTAAGTTGGGCTACGAGCAGTACTTC.

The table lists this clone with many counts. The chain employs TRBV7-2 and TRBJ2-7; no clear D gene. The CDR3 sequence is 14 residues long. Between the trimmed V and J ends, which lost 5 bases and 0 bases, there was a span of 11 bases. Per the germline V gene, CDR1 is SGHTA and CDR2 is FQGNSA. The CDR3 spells CASSLRRSSYEQYF. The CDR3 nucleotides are TGTGCCAGCAGCCTCCGCCGCAGCTCCTACGAGCAGTACTTC.

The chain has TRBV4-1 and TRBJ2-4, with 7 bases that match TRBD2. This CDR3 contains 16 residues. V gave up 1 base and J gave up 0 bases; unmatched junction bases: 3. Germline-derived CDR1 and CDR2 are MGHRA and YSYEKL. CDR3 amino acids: CASSQAGGVAKNIQYF. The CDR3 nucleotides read TGCGCCAGCAGCCAAGCGGGAGGCGTAGCCAAAAACATTCAGTACTTC.

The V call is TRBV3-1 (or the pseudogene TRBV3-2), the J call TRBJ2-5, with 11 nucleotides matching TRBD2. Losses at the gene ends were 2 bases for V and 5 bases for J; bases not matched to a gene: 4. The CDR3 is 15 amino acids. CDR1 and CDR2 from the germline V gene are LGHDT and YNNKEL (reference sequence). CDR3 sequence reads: CASSQIAGGWETQYF. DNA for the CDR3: TGTGCCAGCAGCCAAATAGCGGGGGGGTGGGAGACCCAGTACTTC.

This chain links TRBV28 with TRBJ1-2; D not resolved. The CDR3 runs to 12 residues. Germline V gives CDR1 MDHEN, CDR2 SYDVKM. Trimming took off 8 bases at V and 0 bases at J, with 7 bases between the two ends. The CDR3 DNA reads TGTGCCAGCTCGATAGCTAACTATGGCTACACCTTC. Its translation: CASSIANYGYTF.

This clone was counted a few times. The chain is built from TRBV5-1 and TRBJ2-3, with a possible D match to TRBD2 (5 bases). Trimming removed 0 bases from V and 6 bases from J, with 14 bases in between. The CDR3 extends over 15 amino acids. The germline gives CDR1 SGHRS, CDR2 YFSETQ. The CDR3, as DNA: TGCGCCAGCAGCTTGGTCGGCGGCGGCGGGGATACGCAGTATTTT. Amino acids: CASSLVGGGGDTQYF.

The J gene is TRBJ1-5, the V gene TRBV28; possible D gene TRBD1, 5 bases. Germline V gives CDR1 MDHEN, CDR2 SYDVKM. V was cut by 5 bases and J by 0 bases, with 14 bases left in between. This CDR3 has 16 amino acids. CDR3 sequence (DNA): TGTGCCAGCAGTCCAGGGCCAGATTATAGCAATCAGCCCCAGCATTTT. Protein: CASSPGPDYSNQPQHF.

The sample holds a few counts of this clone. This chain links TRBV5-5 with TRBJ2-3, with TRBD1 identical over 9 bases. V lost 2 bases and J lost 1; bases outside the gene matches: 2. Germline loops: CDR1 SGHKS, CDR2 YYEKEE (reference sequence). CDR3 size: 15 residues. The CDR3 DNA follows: TGTGCCAGCAGCTTCAGGGACAGGGGCACAGATACGCAGTATTTT. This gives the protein CASSFRDRGTDTQYF.

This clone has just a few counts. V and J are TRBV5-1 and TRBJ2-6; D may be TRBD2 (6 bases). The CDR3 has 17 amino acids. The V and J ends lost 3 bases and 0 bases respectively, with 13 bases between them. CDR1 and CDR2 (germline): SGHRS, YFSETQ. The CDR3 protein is CASSWGVPDSGANVLTF. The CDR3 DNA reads TGCGCCAGCAGCTGGGGGGTCCCCGACTCTGGGGCCAACGTCCTGACTTTC.

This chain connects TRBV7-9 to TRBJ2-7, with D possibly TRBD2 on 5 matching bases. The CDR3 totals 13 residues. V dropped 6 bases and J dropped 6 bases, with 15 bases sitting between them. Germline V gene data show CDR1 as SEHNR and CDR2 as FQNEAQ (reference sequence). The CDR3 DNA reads TGTGCCAGCAGTCCACGGGGAGCCACCGAGCAGTACTTC. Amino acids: CASSPRGATEQYF.

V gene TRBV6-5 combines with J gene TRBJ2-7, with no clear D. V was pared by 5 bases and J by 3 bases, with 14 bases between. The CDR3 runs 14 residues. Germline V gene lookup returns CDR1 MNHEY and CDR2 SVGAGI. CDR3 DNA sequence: TGTGCCAGCAGTCAGGTCACCCAAAGCTACGAGCAGTACTTC. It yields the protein CASSQVTQSYEQYF.

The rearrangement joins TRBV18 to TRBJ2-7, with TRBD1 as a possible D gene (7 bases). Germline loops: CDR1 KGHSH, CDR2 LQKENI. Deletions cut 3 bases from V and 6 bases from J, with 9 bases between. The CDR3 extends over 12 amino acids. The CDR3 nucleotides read TGTGCCAGCTCACCGCAGGGGGGCGAGCAGTACTTC. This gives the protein CASSPQGGEQYF.

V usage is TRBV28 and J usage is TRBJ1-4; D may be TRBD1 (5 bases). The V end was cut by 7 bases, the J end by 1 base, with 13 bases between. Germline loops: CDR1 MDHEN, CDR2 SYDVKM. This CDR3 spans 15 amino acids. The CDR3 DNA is TGTGCCAGCAATAACCACCAGGGAACTAATGAAAAACTGTTTTTT. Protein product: CASNNHQGTNEKLFF.

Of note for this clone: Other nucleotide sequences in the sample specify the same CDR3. CDR3 residues: CASSRTGGGTEAFF. The CDR3, as DNA: TGCGCCAGCAGCCGAACAGGGGGAGGAACTGAAGCTTTCTTT. The chain links TRBV4-1 to TRBJ1-1; TRBD1 matches at 8 bases. The junction had 6 bases not matched to a gene; V was cut back by 4 bases and J by 5 bases. The CDR3 contains 14 residues. Germline V gene data show CDR1 as MGHRA and CDR2 as YSYEKL.

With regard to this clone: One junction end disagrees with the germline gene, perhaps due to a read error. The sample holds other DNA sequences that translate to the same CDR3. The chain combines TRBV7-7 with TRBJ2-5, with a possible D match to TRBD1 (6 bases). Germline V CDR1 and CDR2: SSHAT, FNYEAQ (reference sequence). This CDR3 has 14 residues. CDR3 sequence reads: CASSLAQQGETQYF. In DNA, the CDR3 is TGTGCCAGCAGCTTAGCCCAACAGGGAGAGACTCAGTACTTC.

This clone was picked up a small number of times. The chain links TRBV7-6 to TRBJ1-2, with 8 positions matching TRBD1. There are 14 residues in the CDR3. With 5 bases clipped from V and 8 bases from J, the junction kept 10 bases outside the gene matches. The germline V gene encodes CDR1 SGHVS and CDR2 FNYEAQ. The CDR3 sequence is CASSPNTQGEGYTF. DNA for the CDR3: TGTGCCAGCAGCCCTAACACACAGGGGGAAGGCTACACCTTC.

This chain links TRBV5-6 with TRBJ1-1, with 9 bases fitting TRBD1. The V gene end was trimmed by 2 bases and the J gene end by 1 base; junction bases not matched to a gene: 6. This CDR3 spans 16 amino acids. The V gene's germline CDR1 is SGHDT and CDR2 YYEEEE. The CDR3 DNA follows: TGTGCCAGCAGCTTAAGAGGACAGGGGAGGAACACTGAAGCTTTCTTT. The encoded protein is CASSLRGQGRNTEAFF.

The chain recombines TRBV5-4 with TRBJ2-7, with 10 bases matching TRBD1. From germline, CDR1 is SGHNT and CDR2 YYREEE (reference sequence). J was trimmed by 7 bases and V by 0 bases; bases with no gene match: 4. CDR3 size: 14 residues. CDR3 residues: CASSLGQGAWEQYF. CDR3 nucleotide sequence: TGTGCCAGCAGCTTGGGACAGGGGGCGTGGGAGCAGTACTTC.

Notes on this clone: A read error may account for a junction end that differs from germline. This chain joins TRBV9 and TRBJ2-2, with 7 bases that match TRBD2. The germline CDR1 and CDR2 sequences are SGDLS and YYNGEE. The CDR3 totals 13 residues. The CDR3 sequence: CASNGGNAGELFF. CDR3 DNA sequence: TGTGCCAGCAACGGGGGGAACGCCGGGGAGCTGTTTTTT.

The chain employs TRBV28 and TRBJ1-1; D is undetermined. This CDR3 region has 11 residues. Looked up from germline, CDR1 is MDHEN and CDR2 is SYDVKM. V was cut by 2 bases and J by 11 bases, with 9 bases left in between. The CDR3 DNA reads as TGTGCCAGCAGTTTAATGGCGAGGGCTTTCTTT. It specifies CASSLMARAFF.